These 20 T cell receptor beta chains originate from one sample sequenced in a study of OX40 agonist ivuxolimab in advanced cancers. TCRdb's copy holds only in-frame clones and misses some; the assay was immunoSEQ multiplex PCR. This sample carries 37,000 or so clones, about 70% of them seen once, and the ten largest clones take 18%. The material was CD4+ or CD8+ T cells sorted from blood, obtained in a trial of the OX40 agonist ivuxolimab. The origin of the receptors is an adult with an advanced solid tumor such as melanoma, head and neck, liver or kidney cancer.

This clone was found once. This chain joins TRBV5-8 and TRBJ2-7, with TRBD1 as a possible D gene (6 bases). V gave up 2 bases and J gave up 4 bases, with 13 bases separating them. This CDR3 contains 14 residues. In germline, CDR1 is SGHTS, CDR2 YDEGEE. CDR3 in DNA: TGTGCCAGCAGCTTAGTAGCAGGGGCTTACGAGCAGTACTTC. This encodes CASSLVAGAYEQYF.

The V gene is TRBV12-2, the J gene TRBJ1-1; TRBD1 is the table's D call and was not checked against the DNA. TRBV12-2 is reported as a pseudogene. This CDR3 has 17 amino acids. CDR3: CASLQGDRGPPGTEAFF. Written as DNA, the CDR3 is TGTGCAAGTCTCCAGGGGGACAGGGGCCCCCCCGGCACTGAAGCTTTCTTT.

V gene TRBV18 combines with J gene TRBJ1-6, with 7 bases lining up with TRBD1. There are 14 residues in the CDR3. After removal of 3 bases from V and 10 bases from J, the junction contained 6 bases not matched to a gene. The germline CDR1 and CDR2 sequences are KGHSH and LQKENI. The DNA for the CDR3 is TGTGCCAGCTCACCTAACAGGGGTGAATCACCCCTCCACTTT. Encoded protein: CASSPNRGESPLHF. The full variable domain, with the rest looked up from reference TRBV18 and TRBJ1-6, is NAGVMQNPRHLVRRRGQEARLRCSPMKGHSHVYWYRQLPEEGLKFMVYLQKENIIDESGMPKERFSAEFPKEGPSILRIQQVVRGDSAAYFCASSPNRGESPLHFGNGTRLTVT.

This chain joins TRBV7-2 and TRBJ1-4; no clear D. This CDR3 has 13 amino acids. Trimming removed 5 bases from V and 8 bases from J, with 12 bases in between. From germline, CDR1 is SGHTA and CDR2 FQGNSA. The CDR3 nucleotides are TGTGCCAGCAGCACGTCGTCGATAGAAAAACTGTTTTTT. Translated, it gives CASSTSSIEKLFF.

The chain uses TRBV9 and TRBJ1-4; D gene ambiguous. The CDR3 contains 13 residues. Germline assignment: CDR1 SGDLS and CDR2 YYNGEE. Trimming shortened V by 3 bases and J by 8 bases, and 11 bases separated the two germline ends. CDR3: CASSASAEEKLFF. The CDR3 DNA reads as TGTGCCAGCAGCGCCTCGGCTGAGGAAAAACTGTTTTTT.

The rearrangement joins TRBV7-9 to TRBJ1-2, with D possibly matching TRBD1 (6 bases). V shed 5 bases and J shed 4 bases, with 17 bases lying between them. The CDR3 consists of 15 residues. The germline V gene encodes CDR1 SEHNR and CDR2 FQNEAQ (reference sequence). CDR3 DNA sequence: TGTGCCAGCAGCACCCTGCACAGGGAAGGCTATGGCTACACCTTC. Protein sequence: CASSTLHREGYGYTF.

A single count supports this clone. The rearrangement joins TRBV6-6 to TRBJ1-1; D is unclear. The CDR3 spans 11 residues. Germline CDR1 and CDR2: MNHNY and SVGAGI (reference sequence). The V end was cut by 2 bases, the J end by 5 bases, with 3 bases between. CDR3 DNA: TGTGCCAGCAGTTACATTACTGAAGCTTTCTTT. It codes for CASSYITEAFF.

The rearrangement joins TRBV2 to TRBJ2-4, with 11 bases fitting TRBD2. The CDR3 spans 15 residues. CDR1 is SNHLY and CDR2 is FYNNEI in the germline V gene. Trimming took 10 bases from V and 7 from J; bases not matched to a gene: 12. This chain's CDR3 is CATIGTSGRRNIQYF. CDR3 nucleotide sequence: TGTGCCACCATAGGGACTAGCGGCCGGAGGAACATTCAGTACTTC.

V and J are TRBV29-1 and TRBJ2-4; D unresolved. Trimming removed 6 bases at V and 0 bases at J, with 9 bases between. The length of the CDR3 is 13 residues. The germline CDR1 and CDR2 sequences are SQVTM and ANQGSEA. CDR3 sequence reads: CSVQTLAKNIQYF. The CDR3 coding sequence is TGCAGCGTCCAGACCCTAGCCAAAAACATTCAGTACTTC.

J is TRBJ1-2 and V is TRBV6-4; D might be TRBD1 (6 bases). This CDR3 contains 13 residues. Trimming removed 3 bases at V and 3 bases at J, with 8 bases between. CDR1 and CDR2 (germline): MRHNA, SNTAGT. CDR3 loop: CASSERTDYGYTF. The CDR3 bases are TGTGCCAGCAGTGAGCGGACAGACTATGGCTACACCTTC.

The CDR3 is CASSLTAFNYGYTF. In nucleotides, the CDR3 is TGTGCCAGCAGCTTGACAGCATTTAACTATGGCTACACCTTC. V and J are TRBV7-2 and TRBJ1-2, with a weak D call TRBD1 (5 bases). CDR1 and CDR2 from the germline V gene are SGHTA and FQGNSA. This CDR3 is built from 14 residues. V was cut by 3 bases and J by 1 base, with 9 bases left in between.

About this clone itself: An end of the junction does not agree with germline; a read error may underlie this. The CDR3 sequence: CASSSEGTVYF. CDR3 bases: TGTGCCAGCAGTTCCGAGGGGACAGTTTACTTC. This chain uses TRBV6-5 with TRBJ1-2; 7 bases are shared with TRBD1. Germline lookup yields CDR1 MNHEY and CDR2 SVGAGI. CDR3 length: 11 residues.

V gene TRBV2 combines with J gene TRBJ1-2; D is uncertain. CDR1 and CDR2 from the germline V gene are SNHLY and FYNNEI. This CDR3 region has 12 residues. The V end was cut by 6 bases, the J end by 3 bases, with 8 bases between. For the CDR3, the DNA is TGTGCCAGCAGGCCGAGCTACTATGGCTACACCTTC. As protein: CASRPSYYGYTF.

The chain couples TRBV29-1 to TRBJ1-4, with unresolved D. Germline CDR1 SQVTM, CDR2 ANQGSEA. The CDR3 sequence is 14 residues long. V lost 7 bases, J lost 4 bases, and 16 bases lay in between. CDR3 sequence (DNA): TGCAGCGCACCGAGCGACACCCGTAATGAAAAACTGTTTTTT. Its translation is CSAPSDTRNEKLFF.

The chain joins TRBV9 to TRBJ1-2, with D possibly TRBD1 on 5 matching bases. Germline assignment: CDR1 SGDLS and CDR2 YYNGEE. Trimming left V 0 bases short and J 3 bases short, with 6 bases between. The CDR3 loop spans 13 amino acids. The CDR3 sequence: CASSVGQYYGYTF. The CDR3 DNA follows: TGTGCCAGCAGCGTAGGACAGTACTATGGCTACACCTTC.

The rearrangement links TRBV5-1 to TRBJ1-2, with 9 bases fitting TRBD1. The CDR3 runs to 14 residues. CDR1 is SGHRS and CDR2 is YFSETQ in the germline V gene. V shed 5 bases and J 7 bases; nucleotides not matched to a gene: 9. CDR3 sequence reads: CASRSGTGKGGYTF. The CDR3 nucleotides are TGCGCCAGCAGGTCCGGGACAGGGAAGGGTGGCTACACCTTC.

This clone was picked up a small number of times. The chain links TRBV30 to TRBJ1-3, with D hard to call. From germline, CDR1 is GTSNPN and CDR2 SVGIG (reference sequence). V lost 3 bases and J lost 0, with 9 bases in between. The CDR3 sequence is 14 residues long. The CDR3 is CAWSYGRSGNTIYF. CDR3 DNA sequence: TGTGCCTGGAGCTACGGTCGCTCTGGAAACACCATATATTTT. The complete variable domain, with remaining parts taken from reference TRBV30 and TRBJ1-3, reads SQTIHQWPATLVQPVGSPLSLECTVEGTSNPNLYWYRQAAGRGLQLLFYSVGIGQISSEVPQNLSASRPQDRQFILSSKKLLLSDSGFYLCAWSYGRSGNTIYFGEGSWLTVV.

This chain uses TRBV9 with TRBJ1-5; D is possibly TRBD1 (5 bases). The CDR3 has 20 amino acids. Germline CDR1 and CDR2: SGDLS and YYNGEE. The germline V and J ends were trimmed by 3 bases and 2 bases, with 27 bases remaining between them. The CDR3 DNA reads TGTGCCAGCAGCGCCTACCCGGGACGGCCCGATACAACGGGCAATCAGCCCCAGCATTTT. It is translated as CASSAYPGRPDTTGNQPQHF. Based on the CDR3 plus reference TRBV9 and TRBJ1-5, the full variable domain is DSGVTQTPKHLITATGQRVTLRCSPRSGDLSVYWYQQSLDQGLQFLIQYYNGEERAKGNILERFSAQQFPDLHSELNLSSLELGDSALYFCASSAYPGRPDTTGNQPQHFGDGTRLSIL.

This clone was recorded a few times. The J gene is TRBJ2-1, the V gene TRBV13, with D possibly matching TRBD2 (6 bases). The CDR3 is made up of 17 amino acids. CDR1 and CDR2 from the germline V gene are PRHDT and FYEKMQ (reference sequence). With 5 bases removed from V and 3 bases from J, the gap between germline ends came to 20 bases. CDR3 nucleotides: TGTGCCAGCAGCAACCTCACCCTGGGGGGAATCTACAATGAGCAGTTCTTC. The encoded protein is CASSNLTLGGIYNEQFF. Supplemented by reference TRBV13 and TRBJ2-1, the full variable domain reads AAGVIQSPRHLIKEKRETATLKCYPIPRHDTVYWYQQGPGQDPQFLISFYEKMQSDKGSIPDRFSAQQFSDYHSELNMSSLELGDSALYFCASSNLTLGGIYNEQFFGPGTRLTVL.

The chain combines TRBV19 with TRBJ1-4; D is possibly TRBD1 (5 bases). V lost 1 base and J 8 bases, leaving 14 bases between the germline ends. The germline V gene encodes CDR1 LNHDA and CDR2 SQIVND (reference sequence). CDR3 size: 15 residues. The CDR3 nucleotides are TGTGCCAGTAGTATAGTTAGGGGAGTAAGCGAAAAACTGTTTTTT. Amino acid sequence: CASSIVRGVSEKLFF. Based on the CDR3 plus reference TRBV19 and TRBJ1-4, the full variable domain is DGGITQSPKYLFRKEGQNVTLSCEQNLNHDAMYWYRQDPGQGLRLIYYSQIVNDFQKGDIAEGYSVSREKKESFPLTVTSAQKNPTAFYLCASSIVRGVSEKLFFGSGTQLSVL.